This T cell receptor (beta chain) appears in the sequencing data of a study of cytomegalovirus exposure and HLA in healthy donors. Points from the study as a whole: TRBV6-2, TRBV6-3 and some other V segments were unresolvable in 87-base-pair reads. The study listed roughly 150 cytomegalovirus-associated TCR beta chains.

With 60 Vbeta and 13 Jbeta primers, the PCR was carried out. Profiled with immunoSEQ multiplex PCR; TCRdb holds only in-frame clones, not every one. The table records over 70,000 clones, around 64% of them present only once. This clone has only one observation. As yet, its antigen is unknown. CDR3 size: 11 residues. V lost 9 bases and J lost 4, with 9 bases in between. Germline V gene data show CDR1 as LNHNV and CDR2 as YYDKDF (reference sequence). Sequencing was done on a sample of PBMCs. The gene calls are TRBV15 and TRBJ1-1, with unresolved D. This receptor was taken from a man aged 30 to 39 in good health and CMV-seronegative. The CDR3 coding sequence is TGTGCCACTCACTTCGGCACTGAAGCTTTCTTT. Translation: CATHFGTEAFF.